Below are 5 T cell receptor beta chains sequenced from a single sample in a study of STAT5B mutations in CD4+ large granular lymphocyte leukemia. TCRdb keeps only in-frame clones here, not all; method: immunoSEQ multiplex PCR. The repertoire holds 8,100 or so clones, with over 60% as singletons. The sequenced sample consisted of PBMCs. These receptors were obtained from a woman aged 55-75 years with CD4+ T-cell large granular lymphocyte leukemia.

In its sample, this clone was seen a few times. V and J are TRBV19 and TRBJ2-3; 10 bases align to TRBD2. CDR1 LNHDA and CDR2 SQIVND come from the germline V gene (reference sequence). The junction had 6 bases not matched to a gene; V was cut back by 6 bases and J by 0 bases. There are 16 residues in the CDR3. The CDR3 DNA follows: TGTGCCAGTAGCCGTACACTAGCGGGGAGCACAGATACGCAGTATTTT. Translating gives CASSRTLAGSTDTQYF. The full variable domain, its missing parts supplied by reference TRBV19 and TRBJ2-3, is DGGITQSPKYLFRKEGQNVTLSCEQNLNHDAMYWYRQDPGQGLRLIYYSQIVNDFQKGDIAEGYSVSREKKESFPLTVTSAQKNPTAFYLCASSRTLAGSTDTQYFGPGTRLTVL.

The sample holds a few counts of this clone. The CDR3 is CASRNNQLGYLNYGYTF. The CDR3 region has the DNA TGTGCCAGTAGAAATAATCAGCTAGGATACCTAAACTATGGCTACACCTTC. The chain couples TRBV19 to TRBJ1-2; D is undetermined. Germline values: CDR1 LNHDA, CDR2 SQIVND (reference sequence). The CDR3 is 17 amino acids. Trimming left V 6 bases short and J 2 bases short, with 22 bases between.

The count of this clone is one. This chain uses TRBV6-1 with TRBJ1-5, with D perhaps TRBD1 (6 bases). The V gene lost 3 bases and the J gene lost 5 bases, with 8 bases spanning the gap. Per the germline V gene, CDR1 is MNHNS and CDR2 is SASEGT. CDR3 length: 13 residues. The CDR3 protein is CASSDRGHQPQHF. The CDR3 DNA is TGTGCCAGCAGTGACAGGGGCCATCAGCCCCAGCATTTT.

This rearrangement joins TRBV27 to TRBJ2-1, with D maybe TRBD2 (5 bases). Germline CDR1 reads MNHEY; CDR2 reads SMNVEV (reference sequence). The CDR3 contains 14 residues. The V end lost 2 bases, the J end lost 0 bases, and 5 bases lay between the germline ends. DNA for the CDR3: TGTGCCAGCAGTTTAGGGAGCTCCTACAATGAGCAGTTCTTC. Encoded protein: CASSLGSSYNEQFF.

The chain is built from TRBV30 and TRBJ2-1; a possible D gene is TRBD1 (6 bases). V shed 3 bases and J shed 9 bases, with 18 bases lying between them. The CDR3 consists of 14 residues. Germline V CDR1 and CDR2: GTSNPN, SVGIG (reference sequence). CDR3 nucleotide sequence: TGTGCCTGGAGCTCCCCGAACAGGGATCCTGAGCAGTTCTTC. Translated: CAWSSPNRDPEQFF.